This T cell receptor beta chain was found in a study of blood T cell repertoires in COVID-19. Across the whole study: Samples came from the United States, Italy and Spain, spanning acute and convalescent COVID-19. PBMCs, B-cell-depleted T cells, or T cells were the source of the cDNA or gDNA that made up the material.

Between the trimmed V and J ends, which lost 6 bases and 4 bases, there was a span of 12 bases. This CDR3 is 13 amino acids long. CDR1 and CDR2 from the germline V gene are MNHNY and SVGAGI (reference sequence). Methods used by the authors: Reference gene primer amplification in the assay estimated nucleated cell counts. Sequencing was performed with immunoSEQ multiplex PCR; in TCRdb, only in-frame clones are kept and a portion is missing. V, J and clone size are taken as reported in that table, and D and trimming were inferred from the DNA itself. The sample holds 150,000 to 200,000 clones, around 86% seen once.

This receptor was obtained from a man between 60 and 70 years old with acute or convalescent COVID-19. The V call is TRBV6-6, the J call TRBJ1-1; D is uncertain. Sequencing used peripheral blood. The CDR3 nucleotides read TGTGCCAGCAGGGAGCAACTGGGCACTGAAGCTTTCTTT. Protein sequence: CASREQLGTEAFF.